These 23 T cell receptor beta chains originate from one sample sequenced in a study of T cell changes during pregnancy in multiple sclerosis. Some clones are missing from TCRdb's copy, which holds only in-frame ones; the method was immunoSEQ multiplex PCR. The data show roughly 57,000 clones, around 94% seen once. Sequences were derived from CD8+ T cells from peripheral blood mononuclear cells, sampled after pregnancy. These receptors were obtained from a female donor with multiple sclerosis, enrolled in a pregnancy study.

The chain couples TRBV15 to TRBJ2-5; 14 nucleotides match TRBD2. V trimming: 5 bases; J trimming: 2 bases; junction bases outside the gene matches: 7. The CDR3 extends over 17 amino acids. Germline lookup yields CDR1 LNHNV and CDR2 YYDKDF (reference sequence). CDR3 in DNA: TGTGCCACCAGCGTGGGACTAGCGGGAGTGGGGCAAGAGACCCAGTACTTC. Translated: CATSVGLAGVGQETQYF.

A remark on this clone: Because it lacks the conserved phenylalanine or tryptophan at the end, this CDR3 is likely a read error. The limits of the CDR3 on the DNA are not certain, so only TCRdb's listed CDR3 is given. The chain couples TRBV6-5 to TRBJ1-2; TRBD1 is the table's D call and was not checked against the DNA. Ends included, the CDR3 has 11 residues. CDR1 MNHEY and CDR2 SVGAGI come from the germline V gene. The CDR3 protein is CASRPYRVPSS.

This chain connects TRBV28 to TRBJ2-2; weak D call: TRBD2 (6 bases). The V end was cut by 6 bases, the J end by 6 bases, with 14 bases between. The CDR3 covers 14 residues. Germline CDR1 MDHEN, CDR2 SYDVKM. The chain's CDR3 is CASRPGLYPGELFF. The CDR3 bases are TGTGCCAGCAGACCGGGACTGTATCCCGGGGAGCTGTTTTTT.

The chain recombines TRBV14 with TRBJ1-2; no firm D call. Germline V gene data show CDR1 as SGHDN and CDR2 as FVKESK. The CDR3 spans 18 residues. Trimming cost V 9 bases and J 4 bases, with 30 bases left between them. In DNA form, the CDR3 reads TGTGCCAGAGCGAGGCCAGGACTCGAGCCTTTCAGCCCCTATGGCTACACCTTC. As protein: CARARPGLEPFSPYGYTF.

This chain uses TRBV6-5 with TRBJ2-7, with 10 bases lining up with TRBD1. The CDR3 is 12 amino acids. Per the germline V gene, CDR1 is MNHEY and CDR2 is SVGAGI. For the CDR3, the DNA is TGTGGGGTGGGGACAGGGGATGGCGAGCAGTACTTC. It is translated as CGVGTGDGEQYF.

The rearrangement joins TRBV27 to TRBJ1-1; the match to TRBD1 covers 7 bases. The CDR3 covers 13 residues. J gave up 0 bases and V 6 bases, and 1 base lay outside the gene matches. The germline CDR1 and CDR2 sequences are MNHEY and SMNVEV (reference sequence). The CDR3 region has the DNA TGTGCCAGCAGCCAGGGGGTGAACACTGAAGCTTTCTTT. It encodes CASSQGVNTEAFF.

This chain joins TRBV7-9 and TRBJ2-1, with unresolved D. Germline V CDR1 and CDR2: SEHNR, FQNEAQ (reference sequence). The CDR3 is 13 residues long. Trimming cost V 3 bases and J 8 bases, with 11 bases left between them. The CDR3 sequence is CASSFSLSYEQFF. CDR3 sequence (DNA): TGTGCCAGCAGCTTCTCTCTAAGCTATGAGCAGTTCTTC. The complete variable domain, with remaining parts taken from reference TRBV7-9 and TRBJ2-1, reads DTGVSQNPRHKITKRGQNVTFRCDPISEHNRLYWYRQTLGQGPEFLTYFQNEAQLEKSRLLSDRFSAERPKGSFSTLEIQRTEQGDSAMYLCASSFSLSYEQFFGPGTRLTVL.

The chain links TRBV27 to TRBJ2-7; 9 bases are a match to TRBD1. Germline CDR1 is MNHEY and CDR2 is SMNVEV (reference sequence). There are 12 residues in the CDR3. With V trimmed by 8 bases and J by 5 bases, 4 bases remained unmatched. The CDR3 region has the DNA TGTGCCAGCCGGGACAGGGCCCACGAGCAGTACTTC. It specifies CASRDRAHEQYF.

The rearrangement joins TRBV27 to TRBJ1-1; a possible D gene is TRBD1 (6 bases). Per germline, CDR1 MNHEY and CDR2 SMNVEV (reference sequence). V was trimmed by 3 bases and J by 4 bases, leaving 12 bases between them. There are 14 residues in the CDR3. This CDR3 reads CASSFSRGATEAFF. For the CDR3, the DNA is TGTGCCAGCAGTTTCTCTCGGGGGGCCACTGAAGCTTTCTTT.

The chain is built from TRBV27 and TRBJ1-1; tentative D call: TRBD1 (5 bases). The CDR3 is 13 amino acids. Germline V lookup: CDR1 MNHEY, CDR2 SMNVEV (reference sequence). V lost 2 bases, J lost 6 bases, and 10 bases lay in between. DNA for the CDR3: TGTGCCAGCAGTTTACCAGGAGGGGCTGAAGCTTTCTTT. As protein: CASSLPGGAEAFF.

The chain has TRBV27 and TRBJ1-1; a possible D gene is TRBD1 (5 bases). Trimming cost V 5 bases and J 10 bases, with 17 bases left between them. Germline values: CDR1 MNHEY, CDR2 SMNVEV (reference sequence). The CDR3 runs to 13 residues. The CDR3 DNA follows: TGTGCCAGCAGTCACTTGGGGGGGGTGATAGCTTTCTTT. This codes for CASSHLGGVIAFF.

The V and J genes are TRBV19 and TRBJ1-5; 7 bases line up with TRBD1. J gave up 3 bases and V 3 bases, and 5 bases lay outside the gene matches. The CDR3 length is 15 residues. From germline, CDR1 is LNHDA and CDR2 SQIVND (reference sequence). CDR3: CASSITGQVNQPQHF. CDR3 coding DNA: TGTGCCAGTAGTATCACTGGACAGGTCAATCAGCCCCAGCATTTT.

The chain couples TRBV7-6 to TRBJ2-7, with TRBD2 matching 9 bases. The trim removed 1 base at V and 4 bases at J, leaving 8 bases unmatched. The CDR3 sequence is 16 residues long. Germline CDR1 and CDR2: SGHVS and FNYEAQ. CDR3 region: CASSLEATSGPYEQYF. CDR3 nucleotides: TGTGCCAGCAGCTTAGAGGCGACTAGCGGACCTTACGAGCAGTACTTC.

The rearrangement links TRBV5-5 to TRBJ2-1; 13 bases map to TRBD2. The germline CDR1 and CDR2 sequences are SGHKS and YYEKEE (reference sequence). V gave up 4 bases and J gave up 7 bases; unmatched junction bases: 5. The CDR3 sequence is 15 residues long. The CDR3 is CASSAEGLAGNEQFF. The CDR3 DNA reads as TGTGCCAGCAGCGCGGAGGGACTAGCGGGGAATGAGCAGTTCTTC.

The V call is TRBV25-1, the J call TRBJ2-7, with a tentative D call TRBD1 (5 bases). Per germline, CDR1 MGHDK and CDR2 SYGVNS. The ends were cut back, 6 bases at V and 5 bases at J, with 11 bases in the middle. CDR3 length: 12 residues. This CDR3 reads CASREDSDEQYF. CDR3 coding DNA: TGTGCCAGCAGGGAAGACAGCGACGAGCAGTACTTC.

The chain uses TRBV5-3 and TRBJ1-1, with unresolved D. TRBV5-3 is an ORF for which the function is uncertain. The CDR3 is 13 amino acids. V gave up 2 bases and J gave up 0 bases, with 5 bases separating them. CDR3 region: CARSFVMNTEAFF. The CDR3 DNA sequence: TGTGCCAGAAGCTTTGTAATGAACACTGAAGCTTTCTTT.

The chain has TRBV28 and TRBJ1-3; no reliable D call. Trimming stripped 5 bases from V and 4 bases from J, with 12 bases between. Germline CDR1 is MDHEN and CDR2 is SYDVKM. This CDR3 comprises 14 residues. For the CDR3, the DNA is TGTGCCAGCAGTCCACGGACGGGGGGAAACACCATATATTTT. This gives the protein CASSPRTGGNTIYF. Full variable domain (missing parts from reference TRBV28 and TRBJ1-3): DVKVTQSSRYLVKRTGEKVFLECVQDMDHENMFWYRQDPGLGLRLIYFSYDVKMKEKGDIPEGYSVSREKKERFSLILESASTNQTSMYLCASSPRTGGNTIYFGEGSWLTVV.

This sequence joins TRBV5-4 and TRBJ1-2, with 8 bases that match TRBD1. The germline V gene encodes CDR1 SGHNT and CDR2 YYREEE (reference sequence). This CDR3 spans 16 amino acids. J gave up 4 bases and V 4 bases, and 12 bases lay outside the gene matches. The CDR3 coding sequence is TGTGCCAGCAGCCTCCAGTTGACAGGGGTGGGCTATGGCTACACCTTC. Translated, it gives CASSLQLTGVGYGYTF.

The chain recombines TRBV30 with TRBJ2-5; D possibly corresponds to TRBD2 (7 bases). Germline values: CDR1 GTSNPN, CDR2 SVGIG (reference sequence). The ends were cut back, 5 bases at V and 4 bases at J, with 20 bases in the middle. This CDR3 is 15 amino acids long. Here the CDR3 DNA reads TGTGCCTGGGCCGGGGAGGGGGGGTCAGGAGAGACCCAGTACTTC. Its translation is CAWAGEGGSGETQYF.

J is TRBJ1-1 and V is TRBV9, with D unresolved. The CDR3 contains 11 residues. The V and J ends lost 7 bases and 1 base respectively, with 5 bases between them. Germline assignment: CDR1 SGDLS and CDR2 YYNGEE. The CDR3 DNA is TGTGCCAGCGGGCAGAACACTGAAGCTTTCTTT. Residues: CASGQNTEAFF.

The chain has TRBV2 and TRBJ2-7, with TRBD2 as a possible D gene (5 bases). The CDR3 sequence is 14 residues long. Germline CDR1 SNHLY, CDR2 FYNNEI. V shed 6 bases and J shed 2 bases, with 14 bases lying between them. CDR3 region: CASRAGIGPYEQYF. The CDR3 region has the DNA TGTGCCAGCAGGGCCGGGATAGGACCCTACGAGCAGTACTTC.

The V and J genes are TRBV4-3 and TRBJ2-1; 7 bases agree with TRBD1. CDR3 length equals 16 residues. Germline CDR1 is LGHNA and CDR2 is YSLEER. V gave up 3 bases and J gave up 2 bases; unmatched junction bases: 7. The CDR3: CASSQDDQGAYNEQFF. As DNA, the CDR3 is TGCGCCAGCAGCCAGGATGATCAGGGGGCCTACAATGAGCAGTTCTTC.

This rearrangement joins TRBV27 to TRBJ1-2, with 7 bases fitting TRBD1. The CDR3 covers 16 residues. V lost 0 bases to trimming and J lost 0 bases; unmatched junction nucleotides: 4. In germline, CDR1 is MNHEY, CDR2 SMNVEV (reference sequence). This chain's CDR3 is CASSLSRGGANYGYTF. CDR3 coding DNA: TGTGCCAGCAGTTTATCGAGAGGGGGCGCTAACTATGGCTACACCTTC.